The source of this T cell receptor (beta chain) is a study of T cells in localized non-small cell lung cancer. Regarding the study as a whole: Among the top 100 tumor clones, a median about 57 appeared in adjacent lung.

Turning to this clone: Its antigen is not known.

V was clipped by 3 bases and J by 9 bases; unmatched bases: 6. CDR1 is SGHRS, CDR2 YFSETQ, per germline. The CDR3 runs 13 residues. TCRdb keeps only in-frame clones here, not all; method: immunoSEQ multiplex PCR. The data hold around 30,000 clones, with 94% observed a single time. The specimen was peripheral blood, collected before any cancer treatment. This chain uses TRBV5-1 with TRBJ2-1, with 7 bases aligning to TRBD2. The sequence derives from a woman aged 35 to 70 with stage I lung adenocarcinoma. The CDR3 DNA reads TGCGCCAGCAGCTCCGCGTGGGAGGGTGAGCAGTTCTTC. Its protein is CASSSAWEGEQFF.